This TCR beta chain was identified during a study of breast tumors, draining lymph nodes, adjacent tissues (dated by TCRdb to about 2016). At the level of the whole study: The study compared TCR beta repertoires across tumor, adjacent nontumor tissue and axillary lymph nodes from breast cancer patients. In human breast cancer, the study set out to assess how tumor, surrounding tissue and draining lymph node repertoires relate to one another and whether T cells might be exchanged between them.

Remarks on this clonotype: Its antigen is currently not known. Base qualities were left out, and no much larger clone turns up one base away.

The reads were generated on an Illumina HiSeq 2000. TCR beta chain libraries were generated by multiplex PCR amplification. The amplified TCR beta chain products were analyzed by high-throughput sequencing. TCRdb trimmed the raw reads at Q25, called clones with MiXCR and kept productive beta chains. Rows with a matching CDR3 protein are joined into one entry that keeps the most common DNA and genes. The sample records about 22,000 distinct CDR3 sequences, 55% to 80% of which are singletons. 15% to 20% of the sample lies in the top ten. Beyond this particular receptor, the publication reports: The data were judged consistent with most tumor T cells deriving from the lymph node and then expanding within tumor tissue. Tumor T-cell repertoires showed less diversity than lymph node repertoires and more diversity than nontumor tissue repertoires, and tumor T-cell repertoires showed preferential V and J gene usage. Tumor and nontumor tissue repertoires were significantly more similar in luminal-like than in basal-like breast cancer. The conclusion that tumor T cells originate in lymph nodes was framed as consistent with a hypothesis rather than directly demonstrated.

The germline V end is reduced by 8 bases and the J end by 2 bases; junction bases left unmatched: 3. The CDR3, from cysteine to phenylalanine, totals 13 residues. Only the CDR3 DNA stays, 39 bases, in frame from base 1. CDR1 and CDR2, looked up from the germline V gene, are MNHEY and SVGAGI. The adjacent samples were made up of nontumor breast tissue that surrounded the tumor. Sample: tumor-adjacent breast tissue. The sequence was collected from a female donor with breast cancer. Some clones in this sample may be carry-over from other donors' samples. The rearrangement combines TRBV6-5 with TRBJ1-2, and 9 bases in between align with TRBD1. The nucleotide sequence is given as TGTGCCAGCCACGGGACAGGGAACTATGGCTACACCTTC. Translated, it gives CASHGTGNYGYTF.